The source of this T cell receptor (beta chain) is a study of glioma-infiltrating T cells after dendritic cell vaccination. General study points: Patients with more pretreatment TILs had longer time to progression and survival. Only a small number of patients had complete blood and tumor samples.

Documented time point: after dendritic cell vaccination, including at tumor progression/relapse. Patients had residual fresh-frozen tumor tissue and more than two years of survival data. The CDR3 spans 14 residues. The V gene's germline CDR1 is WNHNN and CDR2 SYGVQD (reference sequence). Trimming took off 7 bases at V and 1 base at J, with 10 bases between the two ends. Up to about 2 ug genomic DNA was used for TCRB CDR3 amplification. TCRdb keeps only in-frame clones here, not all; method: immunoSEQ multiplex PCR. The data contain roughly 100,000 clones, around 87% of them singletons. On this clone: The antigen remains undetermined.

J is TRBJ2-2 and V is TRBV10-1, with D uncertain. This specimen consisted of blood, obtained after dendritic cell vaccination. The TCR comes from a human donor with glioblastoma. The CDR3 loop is CASTPTLNTGELFF. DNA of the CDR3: TGCGCCAGCACCCCGACACTGAACACCGGGGAGCTGTTTTTT.